A selection of T cell receptor beta chains follows, all from one sample in a study of blood T cell repertoires in COVID-19. Generated by immunoSEQ multiplex PCR, the TCRdb table keeps only in-frame clones and is missing some. The sample carries some 530,000 clones, over 75% recorded once. Sequenced: peripheral blood. These TCRs come from a human donor in a cohort sampled during active COVID-19. The CDR3 runs from the conserved cysteine through the conserved F or W. D genes are given only for firm matches. Only part of the rows carry a size: once, few, many, or a class if the clone is expanded.

size,length,J,D,V,DNA,CDR3
.,13,TRBJ1-3,.,TRBV11-3,TGTGCCAGCAGCTTCCACGCCGGGGACACCATATATTTT,CASSFHAGDTIYF
.,14,TRBJ2-1,TRBD2,TRBV7-2,TGTGCCAGCAGTCTTAGCGGGAGGTACAATGAGCAGTTCTTC,CASSLSGRYNEQFF
.,14,TRBJ2-7,TRBD2,TRBV7-8,TGTGCCAGCAGCTCTACTAGCGGGACTTCCGAGCAGTACTTC,CASSSTSGTSEQYF
.,17,TRBJ1-1,TRBD1,TRBV11-2,TGTGCCAGCAGCCAAAACCGGGACAGTGGTACAGGCACTGAAGCTTTCTTT,CASSQNRDSGTGTEAFF
once,15,TRBJ2-7,TRBD2,TRBV7-9,TGTGCCAGCAGCTTGAGCGGGGCCTCCTCCTACGAGCAGTACTTC,CASSLSGASSYEQYF
few,14,TRBJ1-1,.,TRBV10-3,TGTGCCATCAGCATGACAGACATGAACACTGAAGCTTTCTTT,CAISMTDMNTEAFF
.,14,TRBJ1-1,.,TRBV3-1/TRBV3-2,TGTGCCAGCAGCCAGAGGCACACCAACACTGAAGCTTTCTTT,CASSQRHTNTEAFF
few,13,TRBJ1-6,.,TRBV27,TGTGCCAGCAGTCGAGGCCCGAATTCACCCCTCCACTTT,CASSRGPNSPLHF
.,14,TRBJ1-6,.,TRBV10-3,TGTGCCATCAGTGAGGGGACGGGGGATTCACCCCTCCACTTT,CAISEGTGDSPLHF
.,16,TRBJ1-2,.,TRBV3-1/TRBV3-2,TGTGCCAGCAGCCAAGATTTGGGCACCCCTAACTATGGCTACACCTTC,CASSQDLGTPNYGYTF